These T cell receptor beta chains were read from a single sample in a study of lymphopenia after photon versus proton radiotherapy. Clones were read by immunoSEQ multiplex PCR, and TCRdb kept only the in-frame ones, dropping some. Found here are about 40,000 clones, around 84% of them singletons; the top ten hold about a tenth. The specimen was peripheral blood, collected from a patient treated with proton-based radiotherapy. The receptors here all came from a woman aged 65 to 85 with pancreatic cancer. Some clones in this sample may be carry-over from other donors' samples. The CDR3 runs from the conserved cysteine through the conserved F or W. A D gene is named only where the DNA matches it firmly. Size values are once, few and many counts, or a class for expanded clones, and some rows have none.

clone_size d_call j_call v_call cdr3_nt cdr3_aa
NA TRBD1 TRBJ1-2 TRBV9 TGTGCCAGCAGCGTTACGGGACAGGGGGTCTATGGCTACACCTTC CASSVTGQGVYGYTF
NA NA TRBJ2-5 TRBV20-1 TGCAGTGCCTTGGGGGGAGAGACCCAGTACTTC CSALGGETQYF
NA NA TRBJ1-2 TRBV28 TGTGCCAGCAGTCCTACCGTGAGGAGGGCGGGTAACTATGGCTACACCTTC CASSPTVRRAGNYGYTF
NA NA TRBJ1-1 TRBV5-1 TGCGCCAGCAGCCCTAGCTACGGGACGTGGAACACTGAAGCTTTCTTT CASSPSYGTWNTEAFF
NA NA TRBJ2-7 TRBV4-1 TGCGCCAGCAGCTCTCCCGGACGCCGGATAGCCTACGAGCAGTACTTC CASSSPGRRIAYEQYF
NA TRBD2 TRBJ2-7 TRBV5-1 TGCGCCAGCAGCTCGACCCTGGGGGGGGAGCAGTACTTC CASSSTLGGEQYF
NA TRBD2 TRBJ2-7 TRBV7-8 TGTGCCAGCAGCCCCATGAGGCTAGCGGGCTCCTACGAGCAGTACTTC CASSPMRLAGSYEQYF
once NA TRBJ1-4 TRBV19 TGTGCCAGTAGTATGGGACCGTACCGGAATGAAAAACTGTTTTTT CASSMGPYRNEKLFF
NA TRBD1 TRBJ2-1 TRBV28 TGTGCCAGCAGCCGAACCCCACGGACAGGGGTGAATGAGCAGTTCTTC CASSRTPRTGVNEQFF
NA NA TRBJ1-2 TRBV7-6 TGTGCCAGCAGCTTAGGGCGGTTCCGAGAGGGCTACACCTTC CASSLGRFREGYTF
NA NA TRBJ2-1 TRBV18 TGTGCCAGCTCACCACAGGAGTACAATGAGCAGTTCTTC CASSPQEYNEQFF